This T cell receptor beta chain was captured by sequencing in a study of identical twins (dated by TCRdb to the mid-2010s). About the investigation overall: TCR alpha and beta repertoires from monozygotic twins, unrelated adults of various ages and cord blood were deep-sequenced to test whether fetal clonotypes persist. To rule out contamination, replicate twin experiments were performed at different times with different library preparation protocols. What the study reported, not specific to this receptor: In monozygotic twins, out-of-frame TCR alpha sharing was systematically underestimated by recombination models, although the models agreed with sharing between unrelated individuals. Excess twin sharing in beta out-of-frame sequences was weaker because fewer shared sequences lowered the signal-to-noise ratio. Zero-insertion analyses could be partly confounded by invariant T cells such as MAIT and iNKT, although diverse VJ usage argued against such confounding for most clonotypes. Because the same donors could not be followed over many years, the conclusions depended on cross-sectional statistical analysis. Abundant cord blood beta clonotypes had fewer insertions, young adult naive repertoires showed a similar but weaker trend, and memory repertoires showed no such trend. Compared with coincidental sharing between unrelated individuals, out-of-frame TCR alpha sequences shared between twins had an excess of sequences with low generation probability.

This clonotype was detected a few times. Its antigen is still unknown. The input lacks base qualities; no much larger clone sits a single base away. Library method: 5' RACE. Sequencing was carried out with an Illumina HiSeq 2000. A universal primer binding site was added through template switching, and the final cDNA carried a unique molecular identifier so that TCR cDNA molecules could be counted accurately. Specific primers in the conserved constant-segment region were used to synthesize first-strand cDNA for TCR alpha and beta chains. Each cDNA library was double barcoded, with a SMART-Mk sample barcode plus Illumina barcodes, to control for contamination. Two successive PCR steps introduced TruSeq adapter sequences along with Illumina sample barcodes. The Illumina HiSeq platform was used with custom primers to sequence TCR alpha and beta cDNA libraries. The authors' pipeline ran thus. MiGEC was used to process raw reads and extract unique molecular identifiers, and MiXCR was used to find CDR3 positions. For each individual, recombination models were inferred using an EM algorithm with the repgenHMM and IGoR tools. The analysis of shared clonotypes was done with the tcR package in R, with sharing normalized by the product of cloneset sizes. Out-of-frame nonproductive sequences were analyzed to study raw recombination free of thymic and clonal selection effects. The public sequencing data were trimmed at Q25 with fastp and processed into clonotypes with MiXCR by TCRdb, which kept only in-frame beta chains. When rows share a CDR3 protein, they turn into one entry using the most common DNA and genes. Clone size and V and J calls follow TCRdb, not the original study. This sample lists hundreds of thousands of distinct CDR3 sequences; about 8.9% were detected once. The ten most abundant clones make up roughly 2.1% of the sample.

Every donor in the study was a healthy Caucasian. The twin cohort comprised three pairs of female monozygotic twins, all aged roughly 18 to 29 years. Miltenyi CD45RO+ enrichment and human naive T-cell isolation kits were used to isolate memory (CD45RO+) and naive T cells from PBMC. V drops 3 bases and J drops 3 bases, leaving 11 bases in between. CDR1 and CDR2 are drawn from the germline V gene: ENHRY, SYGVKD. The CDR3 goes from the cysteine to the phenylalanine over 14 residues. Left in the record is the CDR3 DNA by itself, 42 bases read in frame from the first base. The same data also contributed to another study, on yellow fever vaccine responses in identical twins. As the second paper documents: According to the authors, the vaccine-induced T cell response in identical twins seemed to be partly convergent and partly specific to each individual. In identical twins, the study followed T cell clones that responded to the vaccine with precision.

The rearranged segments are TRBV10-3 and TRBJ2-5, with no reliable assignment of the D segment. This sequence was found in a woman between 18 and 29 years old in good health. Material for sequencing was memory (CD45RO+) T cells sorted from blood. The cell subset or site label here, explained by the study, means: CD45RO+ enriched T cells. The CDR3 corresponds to CAISDGQIEETQYF. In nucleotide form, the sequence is TGTGCCATCAGTGATGGCCAGATCGAAGAGACCCAGTACTTC.